This T cell receptor beta chain was sequenced for a study of CXCR3-negative and CXCR3-positive naive CD8 T cells. Study observations and caveats: Much lower diversity was found in memory CD8+ cells, while both naive subsets had comparably high diversity. The TRB CDR3s that CXCR3-positive naive cells carried were more hydrophobic than those of CXCR3-negative naive cells.

As concerns this clonotype: Its antigen is not identified.

The CDR3 has 16 residues. Per germline, CDR1 KGHSH and CDR2 LQKENI. Investigators sorted each CD8+ T cell subset in triplicate, taking under 350,000 cells each time. Each TRB cDNA library was prepared by 5' RACE (with UMI labels). One entry per CDR3 protein, without DNA, is what TCRdb gives after re-calling the 5' RACE reads. There are over 35,000 distinct CDR3 sequences in the sample, with 2.5% held by the top ten. The source is a human donor in good health. Some clones in this sample may be carry-over from other donors' samples. The V gene is TRBV18, the J gene TRBJ2-5; TCRdb lists TRBD2, though no DNA is available to test this call. Sequenced input: naive CXCR3- CD8+ T cells from blood. Noted subset: CD45RO-CCR7+CD27+CD95- naive CD8+ T cells lacking CXCR3 (TNR3-). CDR3 region: CASSPPTSGRLETQYF.